The 6 T cell receptor beta chains reported below all come from one sample, sequenced in a study of shared clonotypes between healthy human individuals. CD45RO negativity and positive selection for CCR7 defined naive CD8 cells, a population that excluded terminally differentiated effector memory CD45RA+ cells. Assay used: immunoSEQ multiplex PCR; TCRdb lists only in-frame clones, some missing. The data show millions of clones, roughly 94% seen once. The source material was naive CD8+ T cells sorted from blood. The receptors shown here come from a man between 18 and 29 years old in good health.

CDR3 residues: CASSADRVVPDTQYF. The CDR3 DNA reads TGTGCCAGCAGCGCGGACAGGGTGGTCCCAGATACGCAGTATTTT. V gene TRBV6-1 combines with J gene TRBJ2-3; the match to TRBD1 covers 8 bases. V lost 6 bases and J lost 4; bases outside the gene matches: 9. This CDR3 has 15 residues. Germline CDR1 MNHNS, CDR2 SASEGT.

The rearrangement uses TRBV27 and TRBJ1-2; D possibly corresponds to TRBD1 (6 bases). Germline CDR1 reads MNHEY; CDR2 reads SMNVEV (reference sequence). The CDR3 spans 15 residues. Trimming removed 5 bases from V and 8 bases from J, with 21 bases in between. The CDR3 DNA follows: TGTGCCAGCAGTCCCCTCGACGACAGGTTTGGGGGCTACACCTTC. Translated, it gives CASSPLDDRFGGYTF.

The chain's CDR3 is CASRWTSDHEQYF. The CDR3 DNA reads as TGTGCCAGCAGGTGGACTAGCGATCACGAGCAGTACTTC. The J gene is TRBJ2-7, the V gene TRBV27; 9 nucleotides line up with TRBD2. V was pared by 6 bases and J by 5 bases, with 5 bases of the junction left unmatched. Per the germline V gene, CDR1 is MNHEY and CDR2 is SMNVEV (reference sequence). The CDR3 is 13 amino acids.

Worth noting for this clone: At the DNA level, this CDR3 is encoded by other sequences in the same sample as well. The V gene is TRBV27, the J gene TRBJ2-1; 12 bases map to TRBD2. After removal of 4 bases from V and 2 bases from J, the junction contained 3 bases not matched to a gene. This CDR3 spans 16 amino acids. The germline gives CDR1 MNHEY, CDR2 SMNVEV (reference sequence). The chain's CDR3 is CASSSRLAGAYNEQFF. CDR3 nucleotide sequence: TGTGCCAGCAGTTCAAGACTAGCGGGGGCCTACAATGAGCAGTTCTTC.

The chain couples TRBV19 to TRBJ2-7, with D maybe TRBD1 (6 bases). CDR3 length: 13 amino acids. CDR1 and CDR2 (germline): LNHDA, SQIVND (reference sequence). The germline V and J ends were trimmed by 5 bases and 5 bases, with 13 bases remaining between them. CDR3 bases: TGTGCCAGTAGTCAGGACAGACTTGACGAGCAGTACTTC. Protein product: CASSQDRLDEQYF.

The chain is built from TRBV5-1 and TRBJ1-5; weak D call: TRBD1 (6 bases). CDR3 length: 13 residues. Germline V gives CDR1 SGHRS, CDR2 YFSETQ. The V gene lost 3 bases and the J gene lost 3 bases, with 7 bases spanning the gap. DNA for the CDR3: TGCGCCAGCAGCTGGGGGCCCAATCAGCCCCAGCATTTT. This sequence encodes CASSWGPNQPQHF.